This T cell receptor beta chain was sequenced during a study of cytomegalovirus exposure and HLA in healthy donors. For the study at large: As released early, the data held some 80 million unique TCRs from HLA-typed donors.

PCR employed 60 Vbeta and 13 Jbeta primers. Assay: immunoSEQ multiplex PCR; the TCRdb copy retains only in-frame clones and omits some. This sample yields fewer than 200,000 clones, of which around 80% are seen a single time; around 4.1% belongs to the top ten. The ends were cut back, 0 bases at V and 5 bases at J, with 10 bases in the middle. CDR1 is LGHNA, CDR2 YNFKEQ, per germline. CDR3 length equals 14 residues. Sequenced material: PBMCs. The TCR was taken from a woman in her forties or fifties in good health and CMV-seropositive. V usage is TRBV4-2 and J usage is TRBJ1-1; D remains unclear. CDR3 region: CASSQDTSGTEAFF. The CDR3 DNA reads TGTGCCAGCAGCCAAGACACGTCAGGAACTGAAGCTTTCTTT.